This T cell receptor (beta chain) was recorded in a study of Graves' ophthalmopathy and Graves' hyperthyroidism. Study-wide results and caveats: As the model predicted ophthalmopathy progression, it achieved a sensitivity of 70.59% and a specificity of about 78%.

As for this clonotype: Its specificity is not known.

For repertoire sequencing, the TCR beta CDR3 regions were amplified from RNA transcripts. RT-PCR was first run with HTBI primers, then multiplex PCR in a second round. Each CDR3 protein is one row after TCRdb ran MiXCR on the multiplex PCR reads. The sample lists approximately 500,000 distinct CDR3 sequences, around 15% seen once, with 9.8% in the top ten. This CDR3 spans 14 amino acids. J was trimmed by 4 bases and V by 4 bases; bases with no gene match: 4. Ophthalmopathy was moderately-to-severely active, CAS at least 3, NOSPECS at least 4, lasting under 3 months. Lactation, pregnancy, uncontrolled infections and other autoimmune diseases were all grounds for excluding patients. Someone took the PBMCs out of 8.5 to 10 ml of fresh peripheral blood.

Specimen: blood. This TCR was sampled from a woman aged 25 to 39 with Graves' ophthalmopathy. The chain couples TRBV12-3 or TRBV12-4 to TRBJ1-5, with 7 bases lining up with TRBD1. The CDR3: CASSWDRLNQPQHF. The CDR3 DNA reads TGTGCCAGCAGTTGGGACAGATTGAATCAGCCCCAGCATTTT.